This TCR beta chain derives from a study of T cells in women clearing cervical HPV infection. Study overall: Controls gave blood once infection was undetectable; cases at lesion identification.

The study's findings and limits: Richness differences could reflect unmeasured T-cell content per sample. Associations may precede or follow infection; HPV-specific or memory T cells were not isolated. CIN3+ cases had significantly higher TCR repertoire richness than controls, but evenness did not differ.

Method: immunoSEQ multiplex PCR; TCRdb's copy keeps in-frame clones and lacks some. This table lists roughly 22,000 clones. This CDR3 comprises 17 residues. CDR1 and CDR2 from the germline V gene are SGHVS and FNYEAQ. Regarding this clone: Its antigen remains unidentified. Read coverage stops 3 residues before the CDR3 terminus; the germline J gene supplies the remainder.

This chain joins TRBV7-6 and TRBJ1-2; D not resolved. Sample: blood buffy coat. The sequence was collected from a woman aged 18-70 years with a cervical HPV16 infection that either progressed to CIN3+ or cleared (not recorded which). The CDR3 DNA, read in part, is TGTGCCAGCAGCTTAGAGGTGGCTCGATTCACAACTAAGGGC. Encoded protein: CASSLEVARFTTKG. The complete CDR3 reads CASSLEVARFTTKGYTF.